Below, 32 T cell receptor beta chains from the same sample are listed, as sequenced in a study of cytotoxic CD8 clonotypes in ibrutinib-treated CLL. Assay used: immunoSEQ multiplex PCR; TCRdb lists only in-frame clones, some missing. The table lists 140,000 to 150,000 clones, 76% of them singletons, with 5.1% in the top ten. This specimen was PBMCs, taken after 24 months of ibrutinib treatment. The receptors here all came from a human donor with chronic lymphocytic leukemia.

The chain carries TRBV7-9 and TRBJ1-2; a possible D gene is TRBD1 (5 bases). This CDR3 is 15 amino acids long. Per germline, CDR1 SEHNR and CDR2 FQNEAQ (reference sequence). Trimming cost V 1 base and J 4 bases, with 13 bases left between them. CDR3 in DNA: TGTGCCAGCAGCTTAGTCCGGGGGTCCCCCTATGGCTACACCTTC. Its protein product is CASSLVRGSPYGYTF.

This rearrangement joins TRBV7-9 to TRBJ1-2; a possible D gene is TRBD1 (6 bases). The germline V gene has CDR1 SEHNR and CDR2 FQNEAQ (reference sequence). V was cut by 4 bases and J by 7 bases, with 16 bases left in between. The length of the CDR3 is 14 residues. CDR3 region: CASSSHGGLSGYTF. In nucleotides, the CDR3 is TGTGCCAGCAGCTCCCACGGGGGCTTAAGTGGCTACACCTTC.

The table lists this clone with a count of one. The rearrangement links TRBV18 to TRBJ2-7; 11 bases line up with TRBD2. CDR1 is KGHSH, CDR2 LQKENI, per germline. CDR3 size: 16 residues. The ends lost 1 base at V and 2 bases at J; junction bases unmatched: 4. The CDR3 DNA follows: TGTGCCAGCTCACCACGCCTAGCGGGAGGTACCTACGAGCAGTACTTC. Translation gives CASSPRLAGGTYEQYF.

This clone was detected only a few times. The chain has TRBV28 and TRBJ1-5; 7 bases agree with TRBD1. The germline CDR1 and CDR2 sequences are MDHEN and SYDVKM. The CDR3 runs 11 residues. For the CDR3, the DNA is TGTGCTTCAGGGGGGAATCAGCCCCAGCATTTT. Its translation is CASGGNQPQHF.

J is TRBJ2-2 and V is TRBV7-9, with D perhaps TRBD1 (6 bases). Germline CDR1 is SEHNR and CDR2 is FQNEAQ (reference sequence). The CDR3 covers 15 residues. With 4 bases removed from V and 4 bases from J, the gap between germline ends came to 13 bases. CDR3 nucleotide sequence: TGTGCCAGCAGCTCCAGGGGAAAGGGCACCGGGGAGCTGTTTTTT. This codes for CASSSRGKGTGELFF.

This chain connects TRBV9 to TRBJ1-4; tentative D call: TRBD1 (5 bases). Per germline, CDR1 SGDLS and CDR2 YYNGEE. This CDR3 has 16 amino acids. The V gene lost 0 bases and the J gene lost 7 bases, with 16 bases spanning the gap. CDR3 loop: CASSVEAGGESEKLFF. The CDR3 DNA sequence: TGTGCCAGCAGCGTAGAGGCTGGGGGGGAAAGTGAAAAACTGTTTTTT.

This rearrangement joins TRBV5-8 to TRBJ2-5; 8 nucleotides match TRBD1. The CDR3 contains 17 residues. Germline V gene lookup returns CDR1 SGHTS and CDR2 YDEGEE. Trimming took 1 base from V and 1 from J; bases not matched to a gene: 9. CDR3 nucleotides: TGTGCCAGCAGCTTGAGGGGGGCAGGGGGCCTCCAAGAGACCCAGTACTTC. Its translation is CASSLRGAGGLQETQYF.

The chain employs TRBV9 and TRBJ2-1; 8 positions agree with TRBD2. The CDR3 covers 15 residues. Trimming cost V 4 bases and J 4 bases; bases outside gene matches: 7. The germline gives CDR1 SGDLS, CDR2 YYNGEE. CDR3 bases: TGTGCCAGCAGCCCCGAGGGACTAGGATACAATGAGCAGTTCTTC. It is translated as CASSPEGLGYNEQFF.

This clone has ten or more counts. The chain employs TRBV10-3 and TRBJ2-6; D call uncertain. This CDR3 contains 13 residues. The ends were cut back, 7 bases at V and 2 bases at J, with 6 bases in the middle. Germline values: CDR1 ENHRY, CDR2 SYGVKD. This chain's CDR3 is CAITEAGANVLTF. CDR3 DNA: TGTGCCATCACGGAAGCTGGGGCCAACGTCCTGACTTTC.

The chain joins TRBV6-5 to TRBJ2-7; TRBD1 aligns across 7 bases. Germline V CDR1 and CDR2: MNHEY, SVGAGI. The CDR3 is made up of 15 amino acids. The J segment lost 2 bases and the V segment lost 2 bases, leaving 6 bases of the junction unmatched. CDR3 loop: CASSYTTGNPYEQYF. For the CDR3, the DNA is TGTGCCAGCAGTTACACGACAGGGAACCCCTACGAGCAGTACTTC.

This clone was picked up a small number of times. The chain is built from TRBV30 and TRBJ1-6; a weak D match, TRBD1 (6 bases). Looked up from germline, CDR1 is GTSNPN and CDR2 is SVGIG (reference sequence). V lost 4 bases and J 10 bases, leaving 17 bases between the germline ends. This CDR3 is 14 amino acids long. The CDR3, as DNA: TGTGCCTGGACCGCGGGGGGGCGAGGATCACCCCTCCACTTT. Translation: CAWTAGGRGSPLHF.

The chain couples TRBV2 to TRBJ2-3, with 9 bases aligning to TRBD1. V shed 5 bases and J 0 bases; nucleotides not matched to a gene: 6. The CDR3 is 16 residues long. The V gene's germline CDR1 is SNHLY and CDR2 FYNNEI. This CDR3 reads CASSKGTGPSTDTQYF. CDR3 nucleotides: TGTGCCAGCAGTAAAGGGACAGGGCCTAGCACAGATACGCAGTATTTT.

This clone showed up just once. V gene TRBV19 combines with J gene TRBJ1-2, with TRBD1 as a possible D gene (6 bases). The germline V gene has CDR1 LNHDA and CDR2 SQIVND (reference sequence). The germline V and J ends were trimmed by 5 bases and 7 bases, with 20 bases remaining between them. There are 15 residues in the CDR3. The CDR3 loop reads CASSGQTGRGSGYTF. Here the CDR3 DNA reads TGTGCCAGTAGTGGGCAGACAGGCCGGGGAAGTGGCTACACCTTC.

The CDR3 DNA reads as TGTGCCAGCAGGGGGGGGAACACTGAAGCTTTCTTT. Protein: CASRGGNTEAFF. The chain links TRBV6-5 to TRBJ1-1; the D gene is possibly TRBD1 (5 bases). Between the trimmed V and J ends, which lost 6 bases and 1 base, there was a span of 6 bases. Germline-derived CDR1 and CDR2 are MNHEY and SVGAGI. There are 12 residues in the CDR3.

This chain links TRBV30 with TRBJ2-7; TRBD1 matches 8 bases. The CDR3 totals 13 residues. From germline, CDR1 is GTSNPN and CDR2 SVGIG (reference sequence). V lost 5 bases, J lost 2 bases, and 5 bases stayed unmatched. The chain's CDR3 is CAWGQGRTYEQYF. For the CDR3, the DNA is TGTGCCTGGGGACAGGGACGTACCTACGAGCAGTACTTC.

The CDR3 bases are TGTGCCAGCAACTCAGGGGAGCGGGGGGTTGTCGATACGCAGTATTTT. Protein product: CASNSGERGVVDTQYF. The chain recombines TRBV7-9 with TRBJ2-3; 9 bases align to TRBD2. J gave up 6 bases and V 7 bases, and 14 bases lay outside the gene matches. Germline-derived CDR1 and CDR2 are SEHNR and FQNEAQ (reference sequence). The CDR3 has 16 amino acids.

The chain joins TRBV5-6 to TRBJ2-5, with D possibly matching TRBD2 (5 bases). CDR1 is SGHDT and CDR2 is YYEEEE in the germline V gene. This CDR3 region has 14 residues. V was pared by 0 bases and J by 1 base, with 7 bases between. CDR3 region: CASSLVGSQETQYF. In DNA, the CDR3 is TGTGCCAGCAGCTTGGTTGGGAGCCAAGAGACCCAGTACTTC.

The rearrangement uses TRBV7-3 and TRBJ2-5; D is possibly TRBD2 (6 bases). V was clipped by 8 bases and J by 5 bases, with 15 bases between them. The CDR3 is 13 residues long. The germline gives CDR1 SGHTA, CDR2 FQGTGA. CDR3 bases: TGTGCCAGCGGAGCGGGTCCCGTTGAGACCCAGTACTTC. Translated, it gives CASGAGPVETQYF.

The rearrangement links TRBV10-3 to TRBJ2-2, with 7 bases lining up with TRBD2. The V gene end was trimmed by 3 bases and the J gene end by 5 bases; junction bases not matched to a gene: 9. Looked up from germline, CDR1 is ENHRY and CDR2 is SYGVKD. CDR3 length: 16 amino acids. CDR3 DNA: TGTGCCATCAGTGACAACCGGGACTACCCGACCGGGGAGCTGTTTTTT. Its protein product is CAISDNRDYPTGELFF.

The V gene is TRBV7-9, the J gene TRBJ2-7; perhaps D is TRBD1 or TRBD2 (5 bases each). The germline gives CDR1 SEHNR, CDR2 FQNEAQ (reference sequence). The germline V and J ends were trimmed by 5 bases and 6 bases, with 11 bases remaining between them. This CDR3 has 12 residues. Here the CDR3 DNA reads TGTGCCAGCAGCCCGGGACCTGGCGAGCAGTACTTC. It translates to CASSPGPGEQYF.

CDR3 loop: CASSNGENTGELFF. In DNA, the CDR3 is TGCGCCAGCAGCAACGGGGAGAACACCGGGGAGCTGTTTTTT. The chain is built from TRBV5-1 and TRBJ2-2, with D possibly being TRBD2 (5 bases). CDR1 is SGHRS, CDR2 YFSETQ, per germline. V lost 4 bases and J 1 base, leaving 8 bases between the germline ends. The CDR3 sequence is 14 residues long.

This clone was seen just once. The chain is built from TRBV20-1 and TRBJ2-1; D gene unclear. V was trimmed by 6 bases and J by 7 bases, leaving 7 bases between them. The CDR3 contains 10 residues. Per germline, CDR1 DFQATT and CDR2 SNEGSKA (reference sequence). CDR3 sequence: CSAKKNEQFF. Here the CDR3 DNA reads TGCAGTGCAAAGAAAAATGAGCAGTTCTTC.

The chain has TRBV9 and TRBJ1-4; D uncertain. Germline V CDR1 and CDR2: SGDLS, YYNGEE. The V and J ends lost 7 bases and 7 bases respectively, with 20 bases between them. The CDR3 runs to 15 residues. The CDR3 spells CASASRADGVEKLFF. CDR3 nucleotides: TGTGCCAGCGCCTCGAGGGCGGACGGGGTTGAAAAACTGTTTTTT.

The chain employs TRBV7-9 and TRBJ2-1; D possibly matches TRBD1 or TRBD2 (5 bases each). Germline V lookup: CDR1 SEHNR, CDR2 FQNEAQ (reference sequence). This CDR3 contains 14 residues. V lost 1 base and J lost 5, with 9 bases in between. The CDR3, as DNA: TGTGCCAGCAGCTTAGATGGGACCCACAATGAGCAGTTCTTC. As protein: CASSLDGTHNEQFF.

The rearrangement uses TRBV30 and TRBJ2-3, with D hard to call. Trimming removed 0 bases at V and 5 bases at J, with 6 bases between. In germline, CDR1 is GTSNPN, CDR2 SVGIG (reference sequence). The CDR3 has 12 amino acids. CDR3 sequence reads: CAWSVVRDTQYF. The CDR3, as DNA: TGTGCCTGGAGTGTAGTTAGAGATACGCAGTATTTT.

The rearrangement links TRBV20-1 to TRBJ1-2; no definite D call. The CDR3 runs to 10 residues. Germline V lookup: CDR1 DFQATT, CDR2 SNEGSKA (reference sequence). V shed 5 bases and J shed 4 bases, with 5 bases lying between them. The CDR3 loop is CSAVGYGYTF. The DNA of the CDR3 is TGCAGTGCTGTTGGCTATGGCTACACCTTC.

This rearrangement joins TRBV7-8 to TRBJ1-5, with TRBD1 matching 9 bases. The germline V gene has CDR1 SGHVS and CDR2 FQNEAQ. V shed 5 bases and J 7 bases; nucleotides not matched to a gene: 3. This CDR3 spans 13 amino acids. In DNA form, the CDR3 reads TGTGCCAGCAGCCCGGGACAGGGCCAGCCCCAGCATTTT. Translated, it gives CASSPGQGQPQHF.

The chain combines TRBV6-5 with TRBJ1-1, with D maybe TRBD1 (5 bases). The germline V and J ends were trimmed by 2 bases and 8 bases, with 15 bases remaining between them. The CDR3 runs 14 residues. Looked up from germline, CDR1 is MNHEY and CDR2 is SVGAGI. The CDR3 loop is CASSYAQKGVEAFF. CDR3 bases: TGTGCCAGCAGTTACGCCCAGAAAGGGGTAGAAGCTTTCTTT.

The chain couples TRBV25-1 to TRBJ2-5; a weak D match, TRBD1 (5 bases). Germline CDR1 reads MGHDK; CDR2 reads SYGVNS. V lost 3 bases, J lost 5 bases, and 10 bases lay in between. The length of the CDR3 is 13 residues. The CDR3 DNA reads TGTGCCAGCAGTGATGGGGCGAGGGAGACCCAGTACTTC. Protein product: CASSDGARETQYF.

This clone was seen many times. This chain joins TRBV28 and TRBJ2-1; TRBD1 matches 9 bases. Germline V CDR1 and CDR2: MDHEN, SYDVKM. CDR3 length: 16 residues. J gave up 8 bases and V 7 bases, and 15 bases lay outside the gene matches. The chain's CDR3 is CASTPLGGTGPHEQFF. Here the CDR3 DNA reads TGTGCCAGCACCCCCCTAGGTGGGACAGGGCCGCATGAGCAGTTCTTC.

The chain links TRBV7-2 to TRBJ1-2, with D tentatively TRBD1 (5 bases). The CDR3 loop spans 13 amino acids. Germline lookup yields CDR1 SGHTA and CDR2 FQGNSA. V was cut by 5 bases and J by 8 bases, with 15 bases left in between. This CDR3 reads CASSQGWDRGYTF. CDR3 DNA: TGTGCCAGCAGCCAAGGGTGGGACCGCGGCTACACCTTC. The full variable domain, its missing parts supplied by reference TRBV7-2 and TRBJ1-2, is GAGVSQSPSNKVTEKGKDVELRCDPISGHTALYWYRQSLGQGLEFLIYFQGNSAPDKSGLPSDRFSAERTGGSVSTLTIQRTQQEDSAVYLCASSQGWDRGYTFGSGTRLTVV.

The V gene is TRBV27, the J gene TRBJ1-2; no clear D gene. CDR1 and CDR2 from the germline V gene are MNHEY and SMNVEV (reference sequence). V shed 11 bases and J shed 8 bases, with 15 bases lying between them. This CDR3 contains 11 residues. CDR3: CAARAGSGYTF. The CDR3 coding sequence is TGTGCCGCGAGGGCGGGTTCCGGCTACACCTTC.